The rows below give T cell receptor beta chains drawn from one sample of a study of cytomegalovirus exposure and HLA in healthy donors. The data were produced by immunoSEQ multiplex PCR, yet TCRdb's version contains in-frame clones alone and is incomplete. The sample contains tens of thousands of clones, roughly 53% of which appear only once. Specimen: PBMCs. These receptors all come from a human donor in good health. Both conserved end residues are part of each CDR3. D genes are given only for firm matches. The size entry is marked missing in some rows and otherwise reads once, few, many or a size class.

v_call	d_call	j_call	clone_size	cdr3_aa	cdr3_nt
TRBV6-5	.	TRBJ2-7	once	CASSYWRSTHYEQYF	TGTGCCAGCAGTTACTGGAGGTCTACCCATTACGAGCAGTACTTC
TRBV4-1	TRBD2	TRBJ2-3	few	CASSQEGLAGGLKDTQYF	TGCGCCAGCAGCCAAGAGGGACTAGCGGGGGGGCTGAAAGATACGCAGTATTTT
TRBV5-1	.	TRBJ1-5	.	CASSLAGGQPQHF	TGCGCCAGCAGCTTGGCCGGAGGTCAGCCCCAGCATTTT
TRBV29-1	TRBD1	TRBJ1-1	.	CSVGGTGKNWAFF	TGCAGCGTGGGGGGGACAGGGAAGAATTGGGCTTTCTTT
TRBV7-3	TRBD2	TRBJ2-2	few	CASSQGLAGPGELFF	TGTGCCAGCAGCCAGGGACTAGCGGGGCCCGGGGAGCTGTTTTTT
TRBV6-4	TRBD2	TRBJ2-1	.	CASSPGTTTYNEQFF	TGTGCCAGCAGTCCCGGGACTACAACCTACAATGAGCAGTTCTTC
TRBV6-5	TRBD2	TRBJ2-7	.	CASSSGGGGSYEQYF	TGTGCCAGCAGTTCGGGCGGGGGGGGGTCCTACGAGCAGTACTTC
TRBV6-4	.	TRBJ1-1	.	CASSEKFLPNTEAFF	TGTGCCAGCAGTGAAAAATTTCTACCCAACACTGAAGCTTTCTTT
TRBV27	.	TRBJ1-3	.	CASSSQAISGNTIYF	TGTGCCAGCAGTTCCCAGGCGATCTCTGGAAACACCATATATTTT
TRBV30	TRBD1	TRBJ1-1	.	CAYHRGTEAFF	TGTGCCTACCACAGGGGGACTGAAGCTTTCTTT
TRBV9	TRBD1	TRBJ1-6	few	CASSVGDRNNSPLHF	TGTGCCAGCAGCGTCGGGGACAGAAATAATTCACCCCTCCACTTT
TRBV18	.	TRBJ1-1	.	CASSPSGVMINTEAFF	TGTGCCAGCTCACCAAGCGGGGTAATGATCAACACTGAAGCTTTCTTT
TRBV4-1	TRBD1	TRBJ2-7	.	CASSQGPRGTHEQYF	TGCGCCAGCAGCCAAGGTCCCAGGGGGACGCACGAGCAGTACTTC
TRBV7-2	TRBD1	TRBJ2-7	.	CASSFTGGFEEQYF	TGTGCCAGCAGCTTCACAGGGGGATTCGAGGAGCAGTACTTC
TRBV2	TRBD1	TRBJ1-4	few	CASRAGQGRLATNEKLFF	TGTGCCAGCAGAGCCGGACAGGGACGCCTTGCAACTAATGAAAAACTGTTTTTT
TRBV10-3	.	TRBJ1-5	few	CAISEAENQPQHF	TGTGCCATCAGTGAGGCAGAAAATCAGCCCCAGCATTTT
TRBV4-2	.	TRBJ2-2	.	CASSQARSGPYSGELFF	TGTGCCAGCAGCCAAGCTCGGAGCGGGCCCTACTCCGGGGAGCTGTTTTTT
TRBV19	TRBD1	TRBJ2-3	.	CASSKIRGRGTDTQYF	TGTGCCAGTAGTAAAATCAGGGGGCGGGGCACAGATACGCAGTATTTT
TRBV9	.	TRBJ2-3	few	CASSVGPAGTDTQYF	TGTGCCAGCAGCGTAGGCCCCGCGGGGACAGATACGCAGTATTTT
TRBV25-1	.	TRBJ1-1	once	CASSDKQMNTEAFF	TGTGCCAGCAGTGACAAACAGATGAACACTGAAGCTTTCTTT
TRBV5-4	.	TRBJ2-1	.	CASSPRLNEQFF	TGTGCCAGCAGCCCCAGGCTCAATGAGCAGTTCTTC
TRBV29-1	TRBD2	TRBJ2-4	.	CSVPGWASGGNIQYF	TGCAGCGTCCCAGGGTGGGCTAGCGGGGGAAACATTCAGTACTTC
TRBV5-5	.	TRBJ1-1	.	CASSLEGADTEAFF	TGTGCCAGCAGCTTGGAAGGGGCCGACACTGAAGCTTTCTTT
TRBV7-3	TRBD2	TRBJ2-1	.	CASSLSPASGGDNEQFF	TGTGCCAGCAGCTTAAGCCCGGCTAGCGGGGGGGATAATGAGCAGTTCTTC
TRBV7-2	TRBD2	TRBJ2-3	.	CASSLGVAGTDTQYF	TGTGCCAGCAGCTTAGGGGTAGCGGGGACAGATACGCAGTATTTT
TRBV7-6	.	TRBJ2-7	few	CASSKGRTYEQYF	TGTGCCAGCAGCAAGGGGCGGACCTACGAGCAGTACTTC
TRBV19	TRBD1	TRBJ2-1	once	CASTYTGTGGNEQFF	TGTGCCAGTACTTATACCGGGACAGGGGGGAATGAGCAGTTCTTC